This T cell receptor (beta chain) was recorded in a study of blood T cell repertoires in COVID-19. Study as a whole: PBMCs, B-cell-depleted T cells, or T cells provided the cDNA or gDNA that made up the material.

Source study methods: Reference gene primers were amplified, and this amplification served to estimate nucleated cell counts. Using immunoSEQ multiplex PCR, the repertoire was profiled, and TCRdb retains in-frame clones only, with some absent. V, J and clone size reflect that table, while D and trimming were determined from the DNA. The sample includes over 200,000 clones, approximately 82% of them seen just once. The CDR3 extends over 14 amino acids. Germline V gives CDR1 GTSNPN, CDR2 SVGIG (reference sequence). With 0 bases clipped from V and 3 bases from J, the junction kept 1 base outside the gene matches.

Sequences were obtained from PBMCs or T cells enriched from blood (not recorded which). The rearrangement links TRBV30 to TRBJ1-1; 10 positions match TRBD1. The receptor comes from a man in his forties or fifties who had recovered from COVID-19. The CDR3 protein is CAWSVGQGDTEAFF. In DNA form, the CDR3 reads TGTGCCTGGAGTGTCGGACAGGGGGACACTGAAGCTTTCTTT.